This T cell receptor beta chain came from a study of Ad26.COV2.S vaccination and SARS-CoV-2 variants. Study information: Ad26.COV2.S was injected intramuscularly once or twice, 56 days apart.

Concerning this clone: No antigen is known for it.

General observations from the study: Recipients of vaccine and of placebo showed similar breadth of their non-spike TCR repertoires.

The treatment denotes: over 15 received Ad26.COV2.S at low or high dose, single or two shots; roughly 5 received placebo; per-sample allocation not given. Samples came from day 63 after the first vaccine or placebo injection. A Boston donor was an adult aged 18-55 years. Participants' vaccine, an Ad26 vector, delivered Wuhan-strain SARS-CoV-2 spike. V lost 4 bases, J lost 5 bases, and 15 bases lay in between. The CDR3 runs to 15 residues. Germline V gene data show CDR1 as MNHEY and CDR2 as SVGEGT. Clones were sequenced by immunoSEQ multiplex PCR, and TCRdb holds only the in-frame ones, with some missing. Of about 260,000 clones in the sample, roughly 87% are singletons; the top ten hold roughly 3%.

This TCR was recovered from a person between 18 and 65 years old who received the Ad26.COV2.S COVID-19 vaccine or a placebo. The chain is built from TRBV6-2 or TRBV6-3 and TRBJ1-5; D may be TRBD1 (6 bases). The sequencing here drew on peripheral blood, taken in a trial of Ad26.COV2.S vaccine versus placebo. Here the CDR3 reads CASSSEQGPDQPQHF. In DNA form, the CDR3 reads TGTGCCAGCAGTTCCGAACAGGGACCCGATCAGCCCCAGCATTTT.